The sample holds a few counts of the clone carrying this T cell receptor (beta chain). The entry originates in a study of T cell responses to AZD1222 COVID-19 vaccine. In germline, CDR1 is SGHRS, CDR2 YFSETQ. The length of the CDR3 is 15 residues. Unmatched junction bases numbered 5, after V lost 2 bases and J lost 2 bases. The assay was immunoSEQ multiplex PCR, and TCRdb's table has in-frame clones only and misses some. The data hold about 110,000 clones, with 85% to 90% observed a single time. The gene calls are TRBV5-1 and TRBJ2-7; TRBD2 agrees at 9 bases. Sequencing was performed on peripheral blood, taken on day 0 of AZD1222 vaccination. The TCR comes from an adult in good health. The CDR3 sequence is CASSFAGGAPYEQYF. The CDR3 DNA reads as TGCGCCAGCAGCTTCGCGGGAGGGGCTCCCTACGAGCAGTACTTC.